This entry is about one T cell receptor delta chain. Its cognate antigen has yet to be identified. It may be a read error: a sequence one base away is much more abundant. Other DNA variants within this sample encode the same CDR3. CDR1 and CDR2 are drawn from the germline V gene: GEAIGNYY, EKD. V is cut back by 7 bases and J by 0 bases, with 9 bases in the junction unmatched. The CDR3 numbers 15 residues from cysteine through phenylalanine. Only the CDR3 DNA stays, 45 bases, in frame from base 1. The data stem from a study of gamma-delta T cells after stem cell transplantation (dated by TCRdb to about 2016). Libraries were prepared through RT-PCR. Sequenced on an Illumina MiSeq. TCRdb reran clone calling on the public reads with CATT; rows sharing one DNA sequence were then combined. Within this sample are about 1,300 delta-chain clones, with approximately 3.1% of them counted one time only. 10% to 15% of the sample is in the top ten clones.

The receptor was derived from a human donor. It is not recorded whose cells these are; they may come from a transplant donor. The sequencing sample was made of gamma-delta T cells. This receptor chain uses TRDV2 and TRDJ1; the central 8 bases match TRDD3. The nucleotide sequence is TGTGCCTGCGACTCACTGGGGGCCAACACCGATAAACTCATCTTT. Its protein product is CACDSLGANTDKLIF.